These T cell receptor beta chains were read from a single sample in a study of cytomegalovirus exposure and HLA in healthy donors. The assay was immunoSEQ multiplex PCR, and TCRdb's table has in-frame clones only and misses some. The sample lists roughly 160,000 clones, 85% seen once, with over 2.5% in the top ten. What was sequenced was PBMCs. Receptor source: a man aged 30 to 39 in good health and CMV-seropositive. CDR3s include the opening cysteine and the closing phenylalanine or tryptophan. The order of the fields is CDR3 protein, CDR3 DNA, V gene, J gene, clone size, D gene. D genes are given only for firm matches. A clone size is listed for some rows: how often the clone was seen (once, few, many), or a class if it is expanded.

cdr3_aa: CASSHAPGHSTDTQYF; cdr3_nt: TGCGCCAGCAGCCACGCACCCGGACATAGCACAGATACGCAGTATTTT; v_call: TRBV4-3; j_call: TRBJ2-3; clone_size: -; d_call: -
cdr3_aa: CASRTGDNEQFF; cdr3_nt: TGTGCCAGTAGGACGGGTGACAATGAGCAGTTCTTC; v_call: TRBV19; j_call: TRBJ2-1; clone_size: -; d_call: -
cdr3_aa: CSSSPQGASGELFF; cdr3_nt: TGTTCCAGCAGCCCCCAGGGGGCCTCCGGGGAGCTGTTTTTT; v_call: TRBV7-3; j_call: TRBJ2-2; clone_size: -; d_call: TRBD1
cdr3_aa: CASSDRGANTEAFF; cdr3_nt: TGTGCCAGCAGTGATCGAGGAGCGAACACTGAAGCTTTCTTT; v_call: TRBV2; j_call: TRBJ1-1; clone_size: few; d_call: -
cdr3_aa: CASSPKQGFTGELFF; cdr3_nt: TGTGCCAGCAGCCCAAAACAGGGGTTTACCGGGGAGCTGTTTTTT; v_call: TRBV11-2; j_call: TRBJ2-2; clone_size: -; d_call: TRBD1
cdr3_aa: CASSRDRAQNTEAFF; cdr3_nt: TGTGCCAGCAGCCGGGACAGGGCTCAGAACACTGAAGCTTTCTTT; v_call: TRBV7-2; j_call: TRBJ1-1; clone_size: -; d_call: TRBD1
cdr3_aa: CASSPPQGRQETQYF; cdr3_nt: TGTGCCAGCAGTCCCCCGCAGGGCCGTCAAGAGACCCAGTACTTC; v_call: TRBV25-1; j_call: TRBJ2-5; clone_size: -; d_call: -
cdr3_aa: CASRGTGFSNQPQHF; cdr3_nt: TGTGCCAGCAGGGGGACAGGGTTTAGCAATCAGCCCCAGCATTTT; v_call: TRBV6-1; j_call: TRBJ1-5; clone_size: -; d_call: TRBD1
cdr3_aa: CASSPGVAYGYTF; cdr3_nt: TGTGCCAGCAGTCCAGGGGTGGCCTATGGCTACACCTTC; v_call: TRBV6-4; j_call: TRBJ1-2; clone_size: -; d_call: -
cdr3_aa: CASSLMDKPRETQYF; cdr3_nt: TGTGCCAGCAGCTTAATGGACAAACCTCGGGAGACCCAGTACTTC; v_call: TRBV7-9; j_call: TRBJ2-5; clone_size: -; d_call: -
cdr3_aa: CASSWDRGGNEQFF; cdr3_nt: TGTGCCAGCAGTTGGGACAGAGGGGGCAATGAGCAGTTCTTC; v_call: TRBV6-5; j_call: TRBJ2-1; clone_size: -; d_call: TRBD1
cdr3_aa: CASALTGGGQPQHF; cdr3_nt: TGTGCTAGTGCCCTAACAGGGGGCGGGCAGCCCCAGCATTTT; v_call: TRBV12-5; j_call: TRBJ1-5; clone_size: -; d_call: TRBD1
cdr3_aa: CASSLDPTGGSLHNEQFF; cdr3_nt: TGTGCCAGCAGCTTAGATCCAACGGGCGGGAGCCTCCACAATGAGCAGTTCTTC; v_call: TRBV11-3; j_call: TRBJ2-1; clone_size: -; d_call: TRBD2
cdr3_aa: CASSPETVRGKLFF; cdr3_nt: TGTGCCAGCTCACCGGAGACTGTACGTGGAAAACTGTTTTTT; v_call: TRBV18; j_call: TRBJ1-4; clone_size: -; d_call: -
cdr3_aa: CSSGGEGAQHF; cdr3_nt: TGTTCCAGCGGGGGGGAAGGGGCCCAGCATTTT; v_call: TRBV7-9; j_call: TRBJ1-5; clone_size: once; d_call: -
cdr3_aa: CASDSWPDTIYF; cdr3_nt: TGTGCCAGCGACTCGTGGCCAGACACCATATATTTT; v_call: TRBV5-8; j_call: TRBJ1-3; clone_size: -; d_call: -
cdr3_aa: CASSLRRPASGSYNEQFF; cdr3_nt: TGTGCCAGCAGCTTAAGGCGGCCGGCTAGCGGGTCGTACAATGAGCAGTTCTTC; v_call: TRBV7-2; j_call: TRBJ2-1; clone_size: -; d_call: TRBD2
cdr3_aa: CASSQSGTGLGEQYF; cdr3_nt: TGCGCCAGCAGCCAATCGGGGACAGGGCTAGGCGAGCAGTACTTC; v_call: TRBV4-1; j_call: TRBJ2-7; clone_size: -; d_call: TRBD1
cdr3_aa: CASSGPGQGTHQPQHF; cdr3_nt: TGTGCCAGCAGCGGCCCGGGACAGGGGACCCATCAGCCCCAGCATTTT; v_call: TRBV7-2; j_call: TRBJ1-5; clone_size: -; d_call: TRBD1
cdr3_aa: CATSPELQGFNQPQHF; cdr3_nt: TGTGCCACCAGCCCGGAGTTACAGGGCTTTAATCAGCCCCAGCATTTT; v_call: TRBV15; j_call: TRBJ1-5; clone_size: -; d_call: -
cdr3_aa: CASSGLAGGGETQYF; cdr3_nt: TGTGCCAGCAGCGGACTAGCGGGAGGTGGAGAGACCCAGTACTTC; v_call: TRBV27; j_call: TRBJ2-5; clone_size: -; d_call: TRBD2
cdr3_aa: CASRLHLAGEETQYF; cdr3_nt: TGTGCCAGCAGGCTACACCTAGCGGGAGAAGAGACCCAGTACTTC; v_call: TRBV6-6; j_call: TRBJ2-5; clone_size: -; d_call: TRBD2
cdr3_aa: CASEITGGNNEQFF; cdr3_nt: TGTGCCAGCGAGATTACGGGGGGTAACAATGAGCAGTTCTTC; v_call: TRBV7-2; j_call: TRBJ2-1; clone_size: few; d_call: TRBD2
cdr3_aa: CASSLGPLAGDTDTQYF; cdr3_nt: TGCGCCAGCAGCTTGGGACCACTAGCGGGAGACACAGATACGCAGTATTTT; v_call: TRBV5-1; j_call: TRBJ2-3; clone_size: -; d_call: TRBD2
cdr3_aa: CASSQITQGFFHGYTF; cdr3_nt: TGCGCCAGCAGCCAGATCACTCAGGGGTTCTTTCATGGCTACACCTTC; v_call: TRBV4-3; j_call: TRBJ1-2; clone_size: -; d_call: -
cdr3_aa: CAISVLAGGQETQYF; cdr3_nt: TGTGCCATCAGCGTACTAGCGGGAGGGCAAGAGACCCAGTACTTC; v_call: TRBV10-3; j_call: TRBJ2-5; clone_size: -; d_call: TRBD2
cdr3_aa: CASSQVDTSSGANVLTF; cdr3_nt: TGCGCCAGCAGCCAAGTGGACACTTCCTCTGGGGCCAACGTCCTGACTTTC; v_call: TRBV4-1; j_call: TRBJ2-6; clone_size: few; d_call: -
cdr3_aa: CASSLLGRAGELFF; cdr3_nt: TGTGCCAGCAGCTTGCTGGGGAGGGCCGGGGAGCTGTTTTTT; v_call: TRBV11-2; j_call: TRBJ2-2; clone_size: -; d_call: TRBD2
cdr3_aa: CASSPRVSDTGELFF; cdr3_nt: TGTGCCAGCTCACCACGGGTGAGCGACACCGGGGAGCTGTTTTTT; v_call: TRBV18; j_call: TRBJ2-2; clone_size: -; d_call: -
cdr3_aa: CASSPTGAQGNGYTF; cdr3_nt: TGCGCCAGCAGCCCCACAGGGGCGCAAGGGAATGGCTACACCTTC; v_call: TRBV4-1; j_call: TRBJ1-2; clone_size: -; d_call: TRBD1
cdr3_aa: CASSILGGEANYGYTF; cdr3_nt: TGTGCCAGTAGTATACTAGGAGGAGAGGCTAACTATGGCTACACCTTC; v_call: TRBV19; j_call: TRBJ1-2; clone_size: -; d_call: -
cdr3_aa: CASSLAGVGNTIYF; cdr3_nt: TGTGCCAGCAGTTTAGCAGGGGTGGGAAACACCATATATTTT; v_call: TRBV27; j_call: TRBJ1-3; clone_size: -; d_call: -
cdr3_aa: CASSADRGDGYTF; cdr3_nt: TGCGCCAGCAGCGCCGACAGGGGGGATGGCTACACCTTC; v_call: TRBV5-1; j_call: TRBJ1-2; clone_size: -; d_call: TRBD1
cdr3_aa: CASSFDSFEAFF; cdr3_nt: TGTGCCAGCAGCTTCGACAGCTTTGAAGCTTTCTTT; v_call: TRBV11-3; j_call: TRBJ1-1; clone_size: -; d_call: -
cdr3_aa: CASSKLRGSYEQYF; cdr3_nt: TGTGCCAGCAGCAAACTCCGGGGGTCCTACGAGCAGTACTTC; v_call: TRBV21-1; j_call: TRBJ2-7; clone_size: -; d_call: -
cdr3_aa: CASGSLDRGKETQYF; cdr3_nt: TGTGCCAGCGGCTCGTTAGACAGGGGGAAAGAGACCCAGTACTTC; v_call: TRBV2; j_call: TRBJ2-5; clone_size: -; d_call: TRBD1
cdr3_aa: CASSLAGSNEQFF; cdr3_nt: TGCGCCAGCAGCCTAGCGGGATCCAATGAGCAGTTCTTC; v_call: TRBV10-1; j_call: TRBJ2-1; clone_size: few; d_call: TRBD2
cdr3_aa: CASSERQVEETQYF; cdr3_nt: TGTGCCAGCAGTGAAAGGCAGGTAGAAGAGACCCAGTACTTC; v_call: TRBV2; j_call: TRBJ2-5; clone_size: -; d_call: -
cdr3_aa: CASSYFPSGRATEQFF; cdr3_nt: TGTGCCAGCAGTTACTTCCCTAGCGGGAGGGCCACTGAGCAGTTCTTC; v_call: TRBV6-6; j_call: TRBJ2-1; clone_size: -; d_call: TRBD2
cdr3_aa: CASSVGGDTEAFF; cdr3_nt: TGTGCCAGCAGCGTAGGGGGGGACACTGAAGCTTTCTTT; v_call: TRBV9; j_call: TRBJ1-1; clone_size: -; d_call: -
cdr3_aa: CAHGGTSTDTQYF; cdr3_nt: TGTGCGCACGGGGGGACTAGCACAGATACGCAGTATTTT; v_call: TRBV2; j_call: TRBJ2-3; clone_size: -; d_call: TRBD2
cdr3_aa: CASSLGTGRTRNTIYF; cdr3_nt: TGTGCCAGCAGCTTAGGGACAGGGAGGACGCGAAACACCATATATTTT; v_call: TRBV7-6; j_call: TRBJ1-3; clone_size: -; d_call: TRBD1
cdr3_aa: CASSFPPGQASYEQYF; cdr3_nt: TGTGCCAGCAGCTTCCCCCCGGGACAGGCTTCCTACGAGCAGTACTTC; v_call: TRBV11-3; j_call: TRBJ2-7; clone_size: -; d_call: TRBD1
cdr3_aa: CASSLQGYSNQPQHF; cdr3_nt: TGTGCCAGCAGCTTACAGGGATATAGCAATCAGCCCCAGCATTTT; v_call: TRBV2; j_call: TRBJ1-5; clone_size: -; d_call: -
cdr3_aa: CASSPRSSRDYGYTF; cdr3_nt: TGCGCCAGCAGCCCCCGGAGCTCCAGGGACTATGGCTACACCTTC; v_call: TRBV4-3; j_call: TRBJ1-2; clone_size: -; d_call: -
cdr3_aa: CASSLLGAGGAEQFF; cdr3_nt: TGTGCCAGCTCACTGCTGGGCGCGGGAGGCGCTGAGCAGTTCTTC; v_call: TRBV18; j_call: TRBJ2-1; clone_size: -; d_call: TRBD2
cdr3_aa: CASSRPGTDTQYF; cdr3_nt: TGTGCCAGCAGCCGTCCGGGTACAGATACGCAGTATTTT; v_call: TRBV13; j_call: TRBJ2-3; clone_size: -; d_call: -
cdr3_aa: CASSPFGTGAGTEAFF; cdr3_nt: TGTGCCAGCAGCCCGTTCGGGACAGGGGCCGGGACTGAAGCTTTCTTT; v_call: TRBV11-3; j_call: TRBJ1-1; clone_size: -; d_call: TRBD1
cdr3_aa: CASSLAGLSYNEQFF; cdr3_nt: TGTGCCAGCAGTTTAGCGGGACTCTCCTACAATGAGCAGTTCTTC; v_call: TRBV28; j_call: TRBJ2-1; clone_size: -; d_call: -
cdr3_aa: CASSVGTATGEQFF; cdr3_nt: TGTGCCAGCAGCGTGGGGACAGCAACAGGTGAGCAGTTCTTC; v_call: TRBV9; j_call: TRBJ2-1; clone_size: -; d_call: TRBD1
cdr3_aa: CASQIGGWGNQPQHF; cdr3_nt: TGTGCCAGCCAAATCGGCGGCTGGGGCAATCAGCCCCAGCATTTT; v_call: TRBV19; j_call: TRBJ1-5; clone_size: few; d_call: -
cdr3_aa: CASSRQGGSYNEQFF; cdr3_nt: TGTGCCAGCAGCCGACAGGGTGGTTCCTACAATGAGCAGTTCTTC; v_call: TRBV6-5; j_call: TRBJ2-1; clone_size: once; d_call: TRBD1
cdr3_aa: CASSLAVAYGYTF; cdr3_nt: TGCGCCAGCAGCTTGGCAGTAGCCTATGGCTACACCTTC; v_call: TRBV5-1; j_call: TRBJ1-2; clone_size: -; d_call: -